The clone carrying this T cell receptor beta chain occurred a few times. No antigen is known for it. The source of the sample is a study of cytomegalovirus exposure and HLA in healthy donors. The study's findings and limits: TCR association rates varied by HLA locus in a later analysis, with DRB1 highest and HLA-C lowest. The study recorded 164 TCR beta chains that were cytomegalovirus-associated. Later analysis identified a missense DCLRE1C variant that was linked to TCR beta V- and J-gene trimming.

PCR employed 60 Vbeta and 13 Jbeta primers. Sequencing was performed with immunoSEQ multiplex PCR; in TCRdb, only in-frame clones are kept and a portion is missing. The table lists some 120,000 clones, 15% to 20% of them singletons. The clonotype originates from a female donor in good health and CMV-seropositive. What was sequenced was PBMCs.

The CDR3 here is CSVGVGSRVYEQYF. The CDR3 region has the DNA TGCAGCGTTGGCGTGGGCAGCAGGGTATACGAGCAGTACTTC. The genes are TRBV29-1 and TRBJ2-7; tentatively, D is TRBD1 (5 bases). The CDR3 totals 14 residues. CDR1 is SQVTM and CDR2 is ANQGSEA in the germline V gene. The V end lost 4 bases, the J end lost 4 bases, and 17 bases lay between the germline ends.